This T cell receptor beta chain is drawn from a study of blood T cell repertoires in COVID-19. Study background: The cDNA or gDNA used as material had been derived from T cells, B-cell-depleted T cells, or PBMCs.

Generated by immunoSEQ multiplex PCR, the TCRdb table keeps only in-frame clones and is missing some. The sample lists over 150,000 clones; 75% to 90% were seen once. The CDR3 is made up of 13 amino acids. Per germline, CDR1 SQVTM and CDR2 ANQGSEA. During active infection, Seattle patients enrolled and were then monitored through disease. The chain employs TRBV29-1 and TRBJ2-3; D is possibly TRBD1 (6 bases). Sample: peripheral blood. This sequence was found in a middle-aged woman with COVID-19, enrolled during active disease. CDR3 nucleotides: TGCAGTTTGACAGGAGACCACCTTAATACGCAGTATTTT. Its translation: CSLTGDHLNTQYF.